The present T cell receptor beta chain was sequenced within a study of blood T cell repertoires in COVID-19. The junction had 4 bases not matched to a gene; V was cut back by 0 bases and J by 6 bases. Per the germline V gene, CDR1 is LNHDA and CDR2 is SQIVND (reference sequence). The CDR3 length is 15 residues. The authors' processing: Reference gene primer amplification yielded estimated nucleated cell counts. Repertoires were generated with immunoSEQ multiplex PCR, while TCRdb's copy carries only in-frame clones and drops some. That table is the source of V, J and clone size, and D and trimming were worked out from the DNA. This sample has under 150,000 clones, with around 83% found just once.

The chain employs TRBV19 and TRBJ2-1, with 8 bases lining up with TRBD2. The origin of this receptor is a woman in her fifties or sixties who had been exposed to COVID-19. Sample: PBMCs or T cells enriched from blood (not recorded which). The DNA of the CDR3 is TGTGCCAGTAGTATAGAAGGACTAGCCATCAATGAGCAGTTCTTC. This codes for CASSIEGLAINEQFF. The full variable domain, rest sourced from reference TRBV19 and TRBJ2-1, is DGGITQSPKYLFRKEGQNVTLSCEQNLNHDAMYWYRQDPGQGLRLIYYSQIVNDFQKGDIAEGYSVSREKKESFPLTVTSAQKNPTAFYLCASSIEGLAINEQFFGPGTRLTVL.